What follows describes a single TCR beta chain. The data were obtained in a study of blood T cell repertoires in COVID-19. Turning to the study itself: The origin of the acute and convalescent COVID-19 samples was the United States, Italy and Spain. PBMCs, B-cell-depleted T cells, or T cells provided the cDNA or gDNA that made up the material.

The V gene lost 7 bases and the J gene lost 3 bases, with 19 bases spanning the gap. The CDR3 is 15 residues long. Germline-derived CDR1 and CDR2 are MNHEY and SVGAGI. Per the original methods: Using reference gene primer amplification, nucleated cell counts were estimated. Sequencing was performed with immunoSEQ multiplex PCR; in TCRdb, only in-frame clones are kept and a portion is missing. Clone size and the V and J calls come from that table; the DNA yielded D and trimming. The sample carries about 17,000 clones, approximately 89% recorded once. The material sequenced was peripheral blood. This chain links TRBV6-5 with TRBJ2-7, with D possibly matching TRBD1 (5 bases). This TCR was sampled from a man aged 55 to 70 with active COVID-19. The CDR3 DNA follows: TGTGCCAGCATCTGGGTTGGGGCATTTCTCTACGAGCAGTACTTC. Translation: CASIWVGAFLYEQYF.